Presented here are 27 T cell receptor beta chains from one specimen sequenced in a study of blood T cell repertoires in COVID-19. TCRdb's copy holds only in-frame clones and misses some; the assay was immunoSEQ multiplex PCR. The sample includes over 45,000 clones, roughly 90% of them seen just once. Sequencing was performed on peripheral blood. The receptors derive from a man between 50 and 59 years old with acute or convalescent COVID-19.

J is TRBJ2-1 and V is TRBV6-2 or TRBV6-3; D not resolved. Deletions cut 2 bases from V and 9 bases from J, with 29 bases between. The germline V gene encodes CDR1 MNHEY and CDR2 SVGEGT. The CDR3 is made up of 19 amino acids. DNA of the CDR3: TGTGCCAGCAGTTACGATCCCCTGTCTAGTAGAGAGATAACACGTGAGCAGTTCTTC. The encoded protein is CASSYDPLSSREITREQFF.

The CDR3 DNA follows: TGTGCCAGCAGCGTCCTAGGGGACGAGCAGTACTTC. Translating it yields CASSVLGDEQYF. The rearrangement uses TRBV7-2 and TRBJ2-7; perhaps TRBD1 as D (5 bases). In germline, CDR1 is SGHTA, CDR2 FQGNSA. This CDR3 spans 12 amino acids. Between the trimmed V and J ends, which lost 5 bases and 5 bases, there was a span of 10 bases.

V gene TRBV15 combines with J gene TRBJ2-2; tentative D call: TRBD1 (6 bases). Trimming pared 2 bases from V and 6 bases from J, leaving 10 bases between. CDR1 and CDR2 from the germline V gene are LNHNV and YYDKDF (reference sequence). The CDR3 is 14 residues long. This chain's CDR3 is CATSRKQGAGELFF. The DNA for the CDR3 is TGTGCCACCAGCAGAAAACAGGGTGCCGGGGAGCTGTTTTTT.

The chain uses TRBV10-3 and TRBJ1-1, with 8 bases identical to TRBD1. The V gene end was trimmed by 4 bases and the J gene end by 4 bases; junction bases not matched to a gene: 8. The germline gives CDR1 ENHRY, CDR2 SYGVKD. The CDR3 contains 15 residues. The CDR3: CAISARQGSFTEAFF. The CDR3 DNA reads TGTGCCATCAGTGCCCGACAGGGGAGTTTCACTGAAGCTTTCTTT.

The chain carries TRBV6-1 and TRBJ2-5; 8 nucleotides match TRBD1. CDR3 length: 14 residues. Germline V gives CDR1 MNHNS, CDR2 SASEGT. The junction had 3 bases not matched to a gene; V was cut back by 1 base and J by 5 bases. CDR3 in amino acids: CASSEGGQEETQYF. As DNA, the CDR3 is TGTGCCAGCAGTGAAGGGGGACAGGAGGAGACCCAGTACTTC.

This clone was seen more than once but under ten times. V is TRBV10-3 and J is TRBJ1-6; 8 nucleotides match TRBD1. Unmatched junction bases numbered 9, after V lost 8 bases and J lost 6 bases. The length of the CDR3 is 15 residues. Germline V CDR1 and CDR2: ENHRY, SYGVKD. The CDR3, as DNA: TGTGCCATCGGCCCCACCGGACAGGGTAATTCACCCCTCCACTTT. It is translated as CAIGPTGQGNSPLHF.

J is TRBJ2-5 and V is TRBV27; 8 bases match TRBD1. CDR1 is MNHEY, CDR2 SMNVEV, per germline (reference sequence). Losses at the gene ends were 3 bases for V and 2 bases for J; bases not matched to a gene: 17. CDR3 length: 19 amino acids. CDR3 loop: CASSFRVEGLTGVQETQYF. The CDR3 DNA is TGTGCCAGCAGTTTCCGCGTAGAAGGGCTGACAGGGGTACAAGAGACCCAGTACTTC.

This clone was observed a handful of times. V is TRBV6-6 and J is TRBJ1-1; weak D call: TRBD1 (5 bases). Deletions cut 8 bases from V and 0 bases from J, with 13 bases between. This CDR3 contains 14 residues. Germline lookup yields CDR1 MNHNY and CDR2 SVGAGI (reference sequence). The CDR3 is CASGRTSLNTEAFF. CDR3 nucleotide sequence: TGTGCCAGCGGTAGGACATCCTTGAACACTGAAGCTTTCTTT.

This chain links TRBV12-3 or TRBV12-4 with TRBJ2-5, with 7 bases fitting TRBD2. The CDR3 is made up of 13 amino acids. J gave up 1 base and V 6 bases, and 2 bases lay outside the gene matches. CDR3 coding DNA: TGTGCCAGCAGGAGCGGGACCCAAGAGACCCAGTACTTC. It is translated as CASRSGTQETQYF.

The CDR3 spells CASSRTRDSGSPLHF. CDR3 nucleotides: TGTGCCAGCAGCCGCACCCGGGACAGCGGATCACCCCTCCACTTT. The rearrangement joins TRBV7-8 to TRBJ1-6; 7 positions agree with TRBD1. The CDR3 is 15 residues long. Germline V CDR1 and CDR2: SGHVS, FQNEAQ. V trimming: 5 bases; J trimming: 10 bases; junction bases outside the gene matches: 11.

The V call is TRBV7-8, the J call TRBJ1-6; 7 nucleotides line up with TRBD1. Trimming cost V 7 bases and J 5 bases; bases outside gene matches: 8. This CDR3 is 15 amino acids long. CDR1 SGHVS and CDR2 FQNEAQ come from the germline V gene. This CDR3 is CASTVTGADNSPLHF. CDR3 nucleotide sequence: TGTGCCAGCACCGTAACAGGGGCGGATAATTCACCCCTCCACTTT.

The V and J genes are TRBV6-1 and TRBJ1-2; 9 nucleotides line up with TRBD1. Trimming removed 6 bases from V and 11 bases from J; junction bases left unmatched: 10. Germline V gene data show CDR1 as MNHNS and CDR2 as SASEGT. The CDR3 runs 13 residues. The CDR3 coding sequence is TGTGCCAGCAGCGCCGGGACAGGGACGAGTTACACCTTC. It encodes CASSAGTGTSYTF.

V gene TRBV6-5 combines with J gene TRBJ2-3; 7 positions agree with TRBD1. V trimming: 6 bases; J trimming: 1 base; junction bases outside the gene matches: 4. Germline assignment: CDR1 MNHEY and CDR2 SVGAGI. This CDR3 comprises 14 residues. The CDR3, as DNA: TGTGCCAGCAGCTACGGACAGGGCACAGATACGCAGTATTTT. It translates to CASSYGQGTDTQYF.

J is TRBJ2-1 and V is TRBV24-1; 12 bases fit TRBD2. Germline CDR1 reads KGHDR; CDR2 reads SFDVKD. This CDR3 has 16 amino acids. J gave up 4 bases and V 5 bases, and 5 bases lay outside the gene matches. The CDR3 nucleotides are TGTGCCACCAGTGCCCCTAGCGGGAGGGCTTACAATGAGCAGTTCTTC. Protein: CATSAPSGRAYNEQFF.

The chain carries TRBV25-1 and TRBJ2-5; possibly TRBD1 for D (5 bases). Germline loops: CDR1 MGHDK, CDR2 SYGVNS. Trimming left V 2 bases short and J 4 bases short, with 8 bases between. CDR3 size: 13 residues. This CDR3 reads CASSEAGRETQYF. CDR3 DNA sequence: TGTGCCAGCAGTGAAGCAGGGCGAGAGACCCAGTACTTC.

The chain carries TRBV19 and TRBJ2-5; 14 bases fit TRBD2. V shed 5 bases and J 4 bases; nucleotides not matched to a gene: 3. Germline V CDR1 and CDR2: LNHDA, SQIVND (reference sequence). The CDR3 runs 15 residues. The CDR3 spells CASSSGLAGGETQYF. In nucleotides, the CDR3 is TGTGCCAGTAGTTCAGGACTAGCGGGAGGAGAGACCCAGTACTTC. Looking up the rest from reference TRBV19 and TRBJ2-5 gives the full variable domain: DGGITQSPKYLFRKEGQNVTLSCEQNLNHDAMYWYRQDPGQGLRLIYYSQIVNDFQKGDIAEGYSVSREKKESFPLTVTSAQKNPTAFYLCASSSGLAGGETQYFGPGTRLLVL.

The CDR3 DNA reads as TGTGCCAGCAGCTTGCTGGGCTCTGACACCATATATTTT. It codes for CASSLLGSDTIYF. J is TRBJ1-3 and V is TRBV5-4; D is undetermined. Between the trimmed V and J ends, which lost 1 base and 8 bases, there was a span of 10 bases. The germline V gene encodes CDR1 SGHNT and CDR2 YYREEE (reference sequence). The CDR3 sequence is 13 residues long.

V and J are TRBV27 and TRBJ2-1; 9 nucleotides line up with TRBD2. The CDR3 runs 15 residues. Trimming cost V 2 bases and J 4 bases; bases outside gene matches: 3. Germline lookup yields CDR1 MNHEY and CDR2 SMNVEV (reference sequence). CDR3 nucleotide sequence: TGTGCCAGCAGTTTACTAGCGGGAAGGTACAATGAGCAGTTCTTC. This encodes CASSLLAGRYNEQFF.

The chain carries TRBV2 and TRBJ1-5; weak D call: TRBD1 (5 bases). CDR1 and CDR2 from the germline V gene are SNHLY and FYNNEI. The CDR3 loop spans 12 amino acids. The V gene lost 6 bases and the J gene lost 7 bases, with 10 bases spanning the gap. The CDR3 coding sequence is TGTGCCAGCAGCAGGGAGGCCCAGCCCCAGCATTTT. Translating it yields CASSREAQPQHF.

There are a few counts of this clone. V is TRBV5-6 and J is TRBJ1-1, with D unclear. Germline V gene lookup returns CDR1 SGHDT and CDR2 YYEEEE. The CDR3 sequence is 15 residues long. Trimming removed 0 bases from V and 1 base from J, with 10 bases in between. CDR3 bases: TGTGCCAGCAGCTTGGGTCCGGTGTGGAACACTGAAGCTTTCTTT. It translates to CASSLGPVWNTEAFF. The entire variable domain, with the rest obtained from reference TRBV5-6 and TRBJ1-1, is as follows: DAGVTQSPTHLIKTRGQQVTLRCSPKSGHDTVSWYQQALGQGPQFIFQYYEEEERQRGNFPDRFSGHQFPNYSSELNVNALLLGDSALYLCASSLGPVWNTEAFFGQGTRLTVV.

This chain joins TRBV9 and TRBJ1-2; TRBD1 aligns across 9 bases. From germline, CDR1 is SGDLS and CDR2 YYNGEE. This CDR3 has 15 residues. V was clipped by 0 bases and J by 5 bases; unmatched bases: 5. This CDR3 is CASSVETGGGYGYTF. CDR3 coding DNA: TGTGCCAGCAGCGTAGAGACAGGGGGTGGGTATGGCTACACCTTC.

The gene calls are TRBV30 and TRBJ2-1, with 9 bases that match TRBD1. This CDR3 has 14 amino acids. From germline, CDR1 is GTSNPN and CDR2 SVGIG (reference sequence). With 2 bases clipped from V and 8 bases from J, the junction kept 7 bases outside the gene matches. The CDR3 is CAWSLTGGTDEQFF. CDR3 sequence (DNA): TGTGCCTGGAGTCTGACAGGGGGGACTGATGAGCAGTTCTTC.

The V and J genes are TRBV7-8 and TRBJ1-1, with D hard to call. CDR1 SGHVS and CDR2 FQNEAQ come from the germline V gene. V was cut by 0 bases and J by 3 bases, with 8 bases left in between. The CDR3 length is 14 residues. The CDR3 here is CASSLAFEDTEAFF. CDR3 DNA sequence: TGTGCCAGCAGCTTAGCCTTTGAGGACACTGAAGCTTTCTTT.

The V call is TRBV6-5, the J call TRBJ1-2, with D unresolved. V lost 0 bases to trimming and J lost 5 bases, with 10 bases between them. Germline V CDR1 and CDR2: MNHEY, SVGAGI. The CDR3 is made up of 14 amino acids. Written as DNA, the CDR3 is TGTGCCAGCAGTTACTCCGGAGACTCTTATGGCTACACCTTC. Protein: CASSYSGDSYGYTF.

The rearrangement uses TRBV7-2 and TRBJ2-5; 8 nucleotides agree with TRBD2. This CDR3 comprises 13 residues. Germline CDR1 SGHTA, CDR2 FQGNSA. Trimming cost V 7 bases and J 5 bases; bases outside gene matches: 6. The CDR3 region has the DNA TGTGCCAGCAAAGCGGGAGTGGGGGAGACCCAGTACTTC. Encoded protein: CASKAGVGETQYF.

The CDR3 loop reads CASSRGQGIGELFF. CDR3 coding DNA: TGCGCCAGCAGCCGAGGACAGGGGATCGGGGAGCTGTTTTTT. This chain connects TRBV4-3 to TRBJ2-2; 9 positions match TRBD1. The CDR3 spans 14 residues. The germline CDR1 and CDR2 sequences are LGHNA and YSLEER. The V and J ends lost 4 bases and 7 bases, in that order; junction bases with no gene match: 4.

V and J are TRBV18 and TRBJ1-1; 7 bases are a match to TRBD1. From germline, CDR1 is KGHSH and CDR2 LQKENI. J was trimmed by 1 base and V by 4 bases; bases with no gene match: 0. CDR3 length equals 13 residues. This CDR3 is CASSRQGNTEAFF. The CDR3 DNA follows: TGTGCCAGCTCACGACAGGGGAACACTGAAGCTTTCTTT.